This is a list of T cell receptor beta chains from one sample in a study of identical twins. From the 5' RACE reads, TCRdb called clonotypes with MiXCR, one entry per CDR3 protein. The table records some 440,000 distinct CDR3 sequences, roughly a quarter of them present only once. These same data were also listed under a study on T cells expressing NK-cell markers.

Material for sequencing was CD4+ T cells sorted from blood. These receptors were collected from a woman aged 18-29 years in good health. The CDR3 runs from the conserved cysteine through the conserved F or W. A D gene is named only where the DNA matches it firmly. Only part of the rows carry a size: once, few, many, or a class if the clone is expanded.

CDR3: CASSPGKSEQYF
DNA: TGTGCCAGCAGCCCCGGGAAGAGCGAGCAGTACTTC
length: 12
V: TRBV7-9
size: .
J: TRBJ2-7
D: .

CDR3: CASSLGPPDFTYEQYF
DNA: TGTGCCAGCAGTTTAGGTCCCCCCGATTTCACCTACGAGCAGTACTTC
length: 16
V: TRBV12-3/TRBV12-4
size: .
J: TRBJ2-7
D: .

CDR3: CASREGVWDTGELFF
DNA: TGTGCCAGCAGAGAAGGAGTTTGGGACACCGGGGAGCTGTTTTTT
length: 15
V: TRBV2
size: many
J: TRBJ2-2
D: .

CDR3: CASSPPGGEQYF
DNA: TGTGCCAGCAGTCCCCCTGGGGGCGAGCAGTACTTC
length: 12
V: TRBV27
size: few
J: TRBJ2-7
D: .

CDR3: CASSLSTPTSGTQYF
DNA: TGTGCCAGCAGCTTGAGTACCCCGACTAGCGGCACGCAGTATTTT
length: 15
V: TRBV7-6
size: .
J: TRBJ2-3
D: TRBD2

CDR3: CAIKGQGADYTF
DNA: TGTGCCATCAAGGGACAGGGGGCGGACTACACCTTC
length: 12
V: TRBV10-3
size: .
J: TRBJ1-2
D: TRBD1

CDR3: CASSVEAWGGAFF
DNA: TGTGCCAGCAGCGTAGAGGCCTGGGGAGGGGCTTTCTTT
length: 13
V: TRBV9
size: .
J: TRBJ1-1
D: .

CDR3: CASSSRSAWPQHF
DNA: TGTGCCAGCAGTTCCCGCAGTGCTTGGCCCCAGCATTTT
length: 13
V: TRBV6-5
size: few
J: TRBJ1-5
D: .

CDR3: CATSDSDQPQHF
DNA: TGTGCCACCAGTGATTCGGATCAGCCCCAGCATTTT
length: 12
V: TRBV24-1
size: .
J: TRBJ1-5
D: .

CDR3: CASSLAGQGGQPQHF
DNA: TGTGCCAGCAGCTTGGCGGGACAGGGAGGACAGCCCCAGCATTTT
length: 15
V: TRBV5-6
size: .
J: TRBJ1-5
D: TRBD1

CDR3: CSARVAGVWNEQFF
DNA: TGCAGTGCTAGAGTAGCGGGAGTCTGGAATGAGCAGTTCTTC
length: 14
V: TRBV20-1
size: .
J: TRBJ2-1
D: TRBD2

CDR3: CASSPPGRDWTF
DNA: TGTGCCAGCAGCCCGCCGGGGAGGGATTGGACCTTC
length: 12
V: TRBV28
size: few
J: TRBJ1-2
D: .

CDR3: CASSLTGRDRVGEQYF
DNA: TGCGCCAGCAGCCTGACCGGGCGGGACAGGGTAGGCGAGCAGTACTTC
length: 16
V: TRBV4-1
size: .
J: TRBJ2-7
D: TRBD1

CDR3: CSARDGRQTQYF
DNA: TGCAGTGCTAGAGACGGTAGACAGACCCAGTACTTC
length: 12
V: TRBV20-1
size: once
J: TRBJ2-5
D: .

CDR3: CASSRGTGASGTTREDTQYF
DNA: TGCGCCAGCAGCCGGGGAACCGGGGCTAGCGGGACCACCCGGGAAGATACGCAGTATTTT
length: 20
V: TRBV4-3
size: few
J: TRBJ2-3
D: TRBD2

CDR3: CASSPGDSWTGELFF
DNA: TGTGCCAGCAGCCCGGGGGACTCTTGGACCGGGGAGCTGTTTTTT
length: 15
V: TRBV9
size: few
J: TRBJ2-2
D: .

CDR3: CSARDRRGGLETQYF
DNA: TGCAGTGCTAGAGATAGGCGGGGAGGTTTAGAGACCCAGTACTTC
length: 15
V: TRBV20-1
size: .
J: TRBJ2-5
D: .

CDR3: CSAPSRTRDRGTQYF
DNA: TGCAGTGCCCCCTCCAGGACTAGGGATCGCGGGACCCAGTACTTC
length: 15
V: TRBV20-1
size: .
J: TRBJ2-5
D: TRBD2

CDR3: CASSYADRGLGEQYF
DNA: TGTGCCAGCAGTTACGCCGACAGGGGTCTAGGGGAGCAGTACTTC
length: 15
V: TRBV6-2/TRBV6-3
size: .
J: TRBJ2-7
D: TRBD1

CDR3: CASRGQGTEQFF
DNA: TGTGCCAGCAGGGGACAGGGGACTGAGCAGTTCTTC
length: 12
V: TRBV12-3/TRBV12-4
size: few
J: TRBJ2-1
D: TRBD1

CDR3: CSARDLTSVGAKNIQYF
DNA: TGCAGTGCTAGAGATCTCACTAGCGTGGGGGCCAAAAACATTCAGTACTTC
length: 17
V: TRBV20-1
size: many
J: TRBJ2-4
D: TRBD2

CDR3: CASSPQWTGVIYEQYF
DNA: TGTGCCAGCAGCCCCCAGTGGACAGGGGTGATATACGAGCAGTACTTC
length: 16
V: TRBV6-2/TRBV6-3
size: .
J: TRBJ2-7
D: TRBD1

CDR3: CAISDRRTSGFDLITGELFF
DNA: TGTGCCATCAGCGACCGACGGACTAGCGGATTCGACTTAATTACCGGGGAGCTGTTTTTT
length: 20
V: TRBV10-3
size: .
J: TRBJ2-2
D: TRBD2

CDR3: CASAYRSLAGVSVEQFF
DNA: TGTGCCAGCGCCTACCGATCCCTAGCGGGAGTATCGGTTGAGCAGTTCTTC
length: 17
V: TRBV28
size: .
J: TRBJ2-1
D: TRBD2

CDR3: CASSQGKSTDTQYF
DNA: TGCGCCAGCAGCCAGGGCAAATCCACAGATACGCAGTATTTT
length: 14
V: TRBV4-3
size: .
J: TRBJ2-3
D: .

CDR3: CASGTRTGGSSGNTIYF
DNA: TGTGCCAGCGGAACACGCACAGGGGGATCCTCTGGAAACACCATATATTTT
length: 17
V: TRBV12-3/TRBV12-4
size: few
J: TRBJ1-3
D: TRBD1

CDR3: CASSRGGKEQFF
DNA: TGTGCCAGCAGCCGCGGGGGGAAGGAGCAGTTCTTC
length: 12
V: TRBV6-5
size: .
J: TRBJ2-1
D: TRBD2

CDR3: CASSFISVVNF
DNA: TGTGCCAGCAGCTTTATCTCGGTTGTAAACTTC
length: 11
V: TRBV5-6
size: few
J: TRBJ2-7
D: .

CDR3: CASSLGSGTGVHEQYF
DNA: TGCGCCAGCAGCTTGGGGTCGGGGACAGGGGTCCACGAGCAGTACTTC
length: 16
V: TRBV5-1
size: .
J: TRBJ2-7
D: TRBD1

CDR3: CASSLGLAEGRETQYF
DNA: TGCGCCAGCAGCTTGGGACTAGCGGAGGGGAGGGAGACCCAGTACTTC
length: 16
V: TRBV5-1
size: few
J: TRBJ2-5
D: TRBD2

CDR3: CSASSAGVNTGELFF
DNA: TGCAGTGCTAGCAGTGCGGGAGTAAACACCGGGGAGCTGTTTTTT
length: 15
V: TRBV20-1
size: few
J: TRBJ2-2
D: TRBD2